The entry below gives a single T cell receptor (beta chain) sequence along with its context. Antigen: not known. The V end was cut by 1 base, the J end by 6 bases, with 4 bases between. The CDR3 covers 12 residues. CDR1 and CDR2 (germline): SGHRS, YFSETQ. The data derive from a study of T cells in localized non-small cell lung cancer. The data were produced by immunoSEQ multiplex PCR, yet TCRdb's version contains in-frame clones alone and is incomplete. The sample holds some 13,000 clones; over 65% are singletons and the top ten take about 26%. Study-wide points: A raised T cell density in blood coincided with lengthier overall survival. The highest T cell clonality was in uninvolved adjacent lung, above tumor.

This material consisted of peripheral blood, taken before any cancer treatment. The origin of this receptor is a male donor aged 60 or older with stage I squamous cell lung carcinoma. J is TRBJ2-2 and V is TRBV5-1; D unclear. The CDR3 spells CASSLLAGELFF. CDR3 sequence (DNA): TGCGCCAGCAGCTTGTTGGCCGGGGAGCTGTTTTTT.